This T cell receptor (beta chain) originates from a study of shared clonotypes between healthy human individuals. TCRdb's copy holds only in-frame clones and misses some; the assay was immunoSEQ multiplex PCR. Of 500,000 to 650,000 clones listed, around 78% were seen once; the top ten hold 12%. Study-wide points: Sampling included only blood; tissue repertoires likely differ.

Germline CDR1 SGHRS, CDR2 YFSETQ. CDR3 length: 13 amino acids. Trimming removed 6 bases from V and 5 bases from J, with 15 bases in between. Notes on this clone: Its antigen is unknown.

The chain recombines TRBV5-1 with TRBJ2-7, with D hard to call. Sample: PBMCs. The clonotype originates from a woman aged 35 to 49 in good health. Some clones in this sample may be carry-over from other donors' samples. CDR3 sequence (DNA): TGCGCCAGCAAATCCACCCCCGCCCACGAGCAGTACTTC. Protein sequence: CASKSTPAHEQYF. Based on the CDR3 plus reference TRBV5-1 and TRBJ2-7, the full variable domain is KAGVTQTPRYLIKTRGQQVTLSCSPISGHRSVSWYQQTPGQGLQFLFEYFSETQRNKGNFPGRFSGRQFSNSRSEMNVSTLELGDSALYLCASKSTPAHEQYFGPGTRLTVT.